The TCR beta chain described here comes from a study of blood T cell repertoires in COVID-19. For the study at large: From T cells, B-cell-depleted T cells, or PBMCs came the material, which was cDNA or gDNA.

Germline trimming cut 2 bases from V and 4 bases from J; bases unmatched to any gene: 5. The CDR3 length is 16 residues. In germline, CDR1 is SGHRS, CDR2 YFSETQ. In the source study's methods: Reference gene primers were amplified, and this amplification served to estimate nucleated cell counts. The protocol was immunoSEQ multiplex PCR, while the TCRdb copy is restricted to in-frame clones and leaves out a portion. D and trimming come from the DNA, and the V and J calls and clone size come from that table. In the table there are approximately 100,000 clones, around 90% of which are singletons. The specimen sequenced was peripheral blood. The chain is built from TRBV5-1 and TRBJ2-3; 12 positions match TRBD2. The origin of this receptor is an older man with acute or convalescent COVID-19. The CDR3 DNA reads as TGCGCCAGCAGCTTCATGACTAGCGGGGGAGCAGATACGCAGTATTTT. Protein: CASSFMTSGGADTQYF. Looking up the rest from reference TRBV5-1 and TRBJ2-3 gives the full variable domain: KAGVTQTPRYLIKTRGQQVTLSCSPISGHRSVSWYQQTPGQGLQFLFEYFSETQRNKGNFPGRFSGRQFSNSRSEMNVSTLELGDSALYLCASSFMTSGGADTQYFGPGTRLTVL.